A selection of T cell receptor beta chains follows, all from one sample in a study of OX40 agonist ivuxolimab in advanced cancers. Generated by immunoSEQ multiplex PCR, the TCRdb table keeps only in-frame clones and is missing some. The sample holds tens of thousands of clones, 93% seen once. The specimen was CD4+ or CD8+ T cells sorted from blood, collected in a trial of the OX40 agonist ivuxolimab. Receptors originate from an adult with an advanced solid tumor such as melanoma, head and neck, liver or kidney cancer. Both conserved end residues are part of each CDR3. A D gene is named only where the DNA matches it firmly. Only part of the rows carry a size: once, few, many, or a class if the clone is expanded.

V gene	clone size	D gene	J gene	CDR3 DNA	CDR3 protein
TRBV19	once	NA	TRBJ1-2	TGTGCCAGTAGGCCCGCCAGCCGATATGGCTACACCTTC	CASRPASRYGYTF
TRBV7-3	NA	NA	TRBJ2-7	TGTGCCAGCAGCTTCCAAGGGGCTGGCGAGCAGTACTTC	CASSFQGAGEQYF
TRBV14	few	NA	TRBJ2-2	TGTGCCAGCAGCCAGGTCGCCCCCGGGGAGCTGTTTTTT	CASSQVAPGELFF
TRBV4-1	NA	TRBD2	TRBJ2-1	TGCGCCAGCAGCCAGACTAGCGGGCAACTCTACAATGAGCAGTTCTTC	CASSQTSGQLYNEQFF
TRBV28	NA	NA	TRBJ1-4	TGTGCCAGCAGTTTCCGGACGGATGAAAAACTGTTTTTT	CASSFRTDEKLFF
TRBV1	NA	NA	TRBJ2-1	TGCACCAGCAGCCAAGATACCCCGGGACTAGCGCGTAATGAGCAGTTCTTC	CTSSQDTPGLARNEQFF
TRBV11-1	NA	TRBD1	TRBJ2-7	TGTGCCAGCAGCTTAAGGACAGGGTACGAGCAGTACTTC	CASSLRTGYEQYF
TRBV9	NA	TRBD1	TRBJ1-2	TGTGCCAGCAGCGCGCCGCTACAGGGGGCTAACTATGGCTACACCTTC	CASSAPLQGANYGYTF
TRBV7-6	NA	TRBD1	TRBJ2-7	TGTGCCAGCAGCCCGGGACAGGGGATCGAGCAGTACTTC	CASSPGQGIEQYF
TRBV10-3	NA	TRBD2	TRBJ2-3	TGTGCCATCAGTGAGCCTCTTGGGGGGGGTGCAGATACGCAGTATTTT	CAISEPLGGGADTQYF
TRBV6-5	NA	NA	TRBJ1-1	TGTGCCAGCAGTCAAGGGTCGAACACTGAAGCTTTCTTT	CASSQGSNTEAFF
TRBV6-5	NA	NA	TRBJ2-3	TGTGCCAGCAGTTCCAACAGGGTCCTCCCCACAGATACGCAGTATTTT	CASSSNRVLPTDTQYF
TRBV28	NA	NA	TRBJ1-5	TGTGCCAGCAGGCTACCCCTTCGCGGTGTGCCCCAGCATTTT	CASRLPLRGVPQHF
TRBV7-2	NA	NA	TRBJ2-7	TGTGCCAGCAGCTTGTGGAGCGGGCCCTCCTACGAGCAGTACTTC	CASSLWSGPSYEQYF
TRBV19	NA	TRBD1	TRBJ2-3	TGTGCCAGTAGAACCCGACAGGGCTGGGCGGATACGCAGTATTTT	CASRTRQGWADTQYF
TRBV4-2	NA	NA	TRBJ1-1	TGTGCCAGCAGCCAAGTCCCAGGAGCAAACACTGAAGCTTTCTTT	CASSQVPGANTEAFF
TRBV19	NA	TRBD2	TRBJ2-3	TGTGCCAGTAGTGAACTAGCGGGAGTTCAGGATACGCAGTATTTT	CASSELAGVQDTQYF
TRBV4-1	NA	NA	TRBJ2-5	TGCGCCAGCAGCCAAGTAGCGAACTACCAAGAGACCCAGTACTTC	CASSQVANYQETQYF
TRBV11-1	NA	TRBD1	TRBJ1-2	TGTGCCAGCAGCCTTGGGACAGCCTATGGCTACACCTTC	CASSLGTAYGYTF
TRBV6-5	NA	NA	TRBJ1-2	TGTGCCAGCCTCAGCGGGGCTTATGGCTACACCTTC	CASLSGAYGYTF
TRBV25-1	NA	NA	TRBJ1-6	TGTGCCAGCAGTTTCGGGCCGAATTCACCCCTCCACTTT	CASSFGPNSPLHF
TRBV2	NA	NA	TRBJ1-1	TGTGCCAGGCACCGGGACAACATGAACACTGAAGCTTTCTTT	CARHRDNMNTEAFF